These 14 T cell receptor beta chains came from one sample sequenced in a study of blood T cell repertoires in COVID-19. Repertoires were generated with immunoSEQ multiplex PCR, while TCRdb's copy carries only in-frame clones and drops some. The profile covers 60,000 to 90,000 clones, with about 83% appearing a single time and about 3.8% taken by the ten largest. Sample: peripheral blood. Receptors originate from a middle-aged man with acute or convalescent COVID-19.

This chain joins TRBV14 and TRBJ2-7; 8 nucleotides line up with TRBD1. Germline CDR1 SGHDN, CDR2 FVKESK. With 0 bases clipped from V and 7 bases from J, the junction kept 2 bases outside the gene matches. The CDR3 contains 13 residues. The CDR3 DNA reads TGTGCCAGCAGCCAAGAGGACAGGGAAGAGCAGTACTTC. Residues: CASSQEDREEQYF.

The rearrangement joins TRBV24-1 to TRBJ2-2; the D is unclear. The CDR3 is made up of 13 amino acids. Trimming removed 4 bases from V and 2 bases from J, with 4 bases in between. CDR1 is KGHDR, CDR2 SFDVKD, per germline. The CDR3 region has the DNA TGTGCCACCAGTGACCCAAACACCGGGGAGCTGTTTTTT. Translating it yields CATSDPNTGELFF.

J is TRBJ2-1 and V is TRBV6-1, with 13 bases matching TRBD2. J was trimmed by 10 bases and V by 6 bases; bases with no gene match: 3. Germline assignment: CDR1 MNHNS and CDR2 SASEGT. The CDR3 length is 13 residues. For the CDR3, the DNA is TGTGCCAGCAGGAGGACTAGCGGGGGCGAGCAGTTCTTC. Encoded protein: CASRRTSGGEQFF.

Only a few counts were recorded for this clone. V usage is TRBV2 and J usage is TRBJ2-1, with 7 bases that match TRBD1. Trimming took 2 bases from V and 2 from J; bases not matched to a gene: 9. The CDR3 has 17 amino acids. CDR1 is SNHLY, CDR2 FYNNEI, per germline. CDR3 DNA sequence: TGTGCCAGCAGTGAAACGTCGAACAGGGGCGCCTACAATGAGCAGTTCTTC. This gives the protein CASSETSNRGAYNEQFF.

The chain uses TRBV12-3 or TRBV12-4 and TRBJ1-5; D call uncertain. Deletions cut 8 bases from V and 1 base from J, with 9 bases between. The CDR3 spans 13 residues. The CDR3 sequence is CASGGLSNQPQHF. The CDR3 DNA reads TGTGCCAGCGGAGGACTAAGCAATCAGCCCCAGCATTTT.

This clone was seen a handful of times. The chain recombines TRBV5-1 with TRBJ1-2; D ambiguous. Germline-derived CDR1 and CDR2 are SGHRS and YFSETQ. Trimming stripped 2 bases from V and 4 bases from J, with 9 bases between. CDR3 size: 13 residues. In DNA, the CDR3 is TGCGCCAGCAGCTTAAAGGGAGGCTATGGCTACACCTTC. It translates to CASSLKGGYGYTF.

The chain uses TRBV7-2 and TRBJ1-6; TRBD1 is a possible D gene (5 bases). Trimming took off 5 bases at V and 14 bases at J, with 13 bases between the two ends. The CDR3 length is 12 residues. The germline V gene encodes CDR1 SGHTA and CDR2 FQGNSA. The CDR3 DNA reads as TGTGCCAGCAGCGGGCAGGGAAACACCCTCCACTTT. Translation gives CASSGQGNTLHF.

This clone has just a few counts. The sample holds other DNA sequences that translate to the same CDR3. V usage is TRBV28 and J usage is TRBJ2-7; D is perhaps TRBD2 (6 bases). The CDR3 totals 13 residues. Germline assignment: CDR1 MDHEN and CDR2 SYDVKM. V was clipped by 5 bases and J by 4 bases, with 12 bases between them. CDR3 in amino acids: CASSRTGVYEQYF. For the CDR3, the DNA is TGTGCCAGCAGTAGGACGGGAGTATACGAGCAGTACTTC.

The chain uses TRBV28 and TRBJ1-2, with D maybe TRBD1 (6 bases). Germline loops: CDR1 MDHEN, CDR2 SYDVKM. The CDR3 has 15 amino acids. V gave up 5 bases and J gave up 1 base, with 14 bases separating them. The DNA of the CDR3 is TGTGCCAGCAGTCGGTCAGGGGTATTTAACTATGGCTACACCTTC. It translates to CASSRSGVFNYGYTF.

This clone has a handful of counts. Here the CDR3 DNA reads TGCGCCAGCAGCCCCCCTAGCGGGAGGGATAACTCCTACGAGCAGTACTTC. This gives the protein CASSPPSGRDNSYEQYF. The chain couples TRBV4-3 to TRBJ2-7, with 12 bases that match TRBD2. V shed 4 bases and J 0 bases; nucleotides not matched to a gene: 7. Germline V gives CDR1 LGHNA, CDR2 YSLEER. The CDR3 is 17 residues long.

The chain employs TRBV9 and TRBJ2-7, with a weak D call TRBD2 (6 bases). Deletions cut 0 bases from V and 4 bases from J, with 11 bases between. This CDR3 comprises 14 residues. Per the germline V gene, CDR1 is SGDLS and CDR2 is YYNGEE. The CDR3 sequence is CASSVDGRTYEQYF. CDR3 bases: TGTGCCAGCAGCGTAGATGGGAGGACGTACGAGCAGTACTTC.

This clone was picked up one time. The rearrangement joins TRBV6-4 to TRBJ2-3, with D perhaps matching TRBD2 (6 bases). V was cut by 6 bases and J by 1 base, with 14 bases left in between. Germline CDR1 and CDR2: MRHNA and SNTAGT. The CDR3 covers 15 residues. CDR3 protein: CASSPGSLGTDTQYF. The CDR3, as DNA: TGTGCCAGCAGCCCCGGGAGCCTTGGCACAGATACGCAGTATTTT.

The chain employs TRBV5-6 and TRBJ2-7; 7 bases align to TRBD2. Looked up from germline, CDR1 is SGHDT and CDR2 is YYEEEE. The V gene end was trimmed by 4 bases and the J gene end by 0 bases; junction bases not matched to a gene: 4. There are 14 residues in the CDR3. Here the CDR3 DNA reads TGTGCCAGCAGCCGGGACTACCTCTCCTACGAGCAGTACTTC. This translates into CASSRDYLSYEQYF.

This rearrangement joins TRBV6-2 or TRBV6-3 to TRBJ2-1; 9 bases agree with TRBD2. The junction had 6 bases not matched to a gene; V was cut back by 4 bases and J by 5 bases. In germline, CDR1 is MNHEY, CDR2 SVGEGT. The CDR3 is made up of 15 amino acids. The CDR3 bases are TGTGCCAGCAGTTCAAGGCTAGCGGGGAACAATGAGCAGTTCTTC. Residues: CASSSRLAGNNEQFF.